The entry below gives a single T cell receptor (beta chain) sequence along with its context. The assay was immunoSEQ multiplex PCR, and TCRdb's table has in-frame clones only and misses some. The table shows some 50,000 clones, with approximately 89% occurring only once. This entry comes from a study of PD-L1 blockade in urothelial cancer. Study in general: The study recovered a median of around 140,000 T cells per blood sample.

Germline CDR1 LNHDA, CDR2 SQIVND (reference sequence). Trimming cost V 2 bases and J 7 bases, with 15 bases left between them. The CDR3 is made up of 15 amino acids. The clonotype comes from an elderly man with urothelial cancer. The J gene is TRBJ1-5, the V gene TRBV19; D gene uncertain. The material was PBMCs, obtained around atezolizumab (anti-PD-L1) treatment. CDR3 loop: CASSILLGAEQPQHF. Here the CDR3 DNA reads TGTGCCAGTAGTATACTCTTGGGCGCCGAACAGCCCCAGCATTTT. Complete variable domain (other parts from reference TRBV19 and TRBJ1-5): DGGITQSPKYLFRKEGQNVTLSCEQNLNHDAMYWYRQDPGQGLRLIYYSQIVNDFQKGDIAEGYSVSREKKESFPLTVTSAQKNPTAFYLCASSILLGAEQPQHFGDGTRLSIL.